The 5 T cell receptor beta chains reported below all come from one sample, sequenced in a study of radiation and T cells in renal cell carcinoma. Specified time point: blood 4 weeks post-SBRT, at nephrectomy. Treatment given: 15 Gy SBRT to primary tumor, nephrectomy 4 weeks later. The data were produced by immunoSEQ multiplex PCR, yet TCRdb's version contains in-frame clones alone and is incomplete. Of 150,000 to 200,000 clones in the sample, around 90% were seen once. The source was blood, collected from a patient whose treatment included radiotherapy and nephrectomy. These receptors came from a woman in her fifties or sixties with renal cell carcinoma.

The rearrangement links TRBV15 to TRBJ1-2, with no clear D. The CDR3 is 16 amino acids. Germline lookup yields CDR1 LNHNV and CDR2 YYDKDF (reference sequence). V was clipped by 5 bases and J by 1 base, with 17 bases between them. Written as DNA, the CDR3 is TGTGCCACCAGCCACTTAGCGGCAGCGGGTAACTATGGCTACACCTTC. This codes for CATSHLAAAGNYGYTF.

The V and J genes are TRBV5-4 and TRBJ1-1, with D perhaps matching TRBD1 (5 bases). CDR1 is SGHNT, CDR2 YYREEE, per germline (reference sequence). Trimming pared 0 bases from V and 1 base from J, leaving 7 bases between. This CDR3 has 14 amino acids. The CDR3 DNA reads TGTGCCAGCAGCTTGGAGGGACCGAACACTGAAGCTTTCTTT. Protein sequence: CASSLEGPNTEAFF.

V gene TRBV7-9 combines with J gene TRBJ1-4; D gene unclear. This CDR3 contains 15 residues. Deletions cut 6 bases from V and 0 bases from J, with 11 bases between. Per germline, CDR1 SEHNR and CDR2 FQNEAQ (reference sequence). The CDR3 DNA follows: TGTGCCAGCAGACGTGACACGTCAACTAATGAAAAACTGTTTTTT. The encoded protein is CASRRDTSTNEKLFF.

The chain joins TRBV30 to TRBJ1-4; D is possibly TRBD1 (5 bases). Trimming removed 0 bases at V and 6 bases at J, with 17 bases between. Germline CDR1 reads GTSNPN; CDR2 reads SVGIG (reference sequence). CDR3 length equals 16 residues. In DNA, the CDR3 is TGTGCCTGGAGTGTACTTCTGAATACAGGTGATGAAAAACTGTTTTTT. The encoded protein is CAWSVLLNTGDEKLFF.

Here the CDR3 reads CASKARGVPNEKLFF. The CDR3 region has the DNA TGTGCCAGCAAGGCACGGGGTGTCCCTAATGAAAAACTGTTTTTT. The chain links TRBV2 to TRBJ1-4; D not certain. The CDR3 covers 15 residues. Trimming removed 7 bases from V and 3 bases from J, with 15 bases in between. Germline CDR1 is SNHLY and CDR2 is FYNNEI.